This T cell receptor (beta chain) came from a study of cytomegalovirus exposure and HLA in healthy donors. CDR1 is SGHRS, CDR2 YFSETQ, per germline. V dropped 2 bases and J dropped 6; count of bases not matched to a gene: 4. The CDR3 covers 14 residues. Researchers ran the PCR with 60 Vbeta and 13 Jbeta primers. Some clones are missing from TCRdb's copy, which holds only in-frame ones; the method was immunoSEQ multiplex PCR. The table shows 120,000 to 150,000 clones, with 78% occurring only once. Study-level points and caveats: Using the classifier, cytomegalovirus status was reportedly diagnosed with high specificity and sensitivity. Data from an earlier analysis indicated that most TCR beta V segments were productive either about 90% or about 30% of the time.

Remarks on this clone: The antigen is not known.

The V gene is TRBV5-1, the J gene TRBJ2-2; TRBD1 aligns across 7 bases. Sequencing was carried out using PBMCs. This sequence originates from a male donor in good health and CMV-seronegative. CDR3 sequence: CASSLTQGPGELFF. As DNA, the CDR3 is TGCGCCAGCAGCTTAACACAGGGGCCCGGGGAGCTGTTTTTT.